Below, 15 T cell receptor beta chains from the same sample are listed, as sequenced in a study of blood T cell repertoires in COVID-19. The protocol was immunoSEQ multiplex PCR, while the TCRdb copy is restricted to in-frame clones and leaves out a portion. The repertoire holds around 250,000 clones, around 85% seen once, with 5.5% to 6.5% in the top ten. Sequencing was performed on peripheral blood. Receptors were obtained from a man aged 60-69 years with acute or convalescent COVID-19.

V and J are TRBV5-1 and TRBJ2-1; 8 nucleotides agree with TRBD1. The CDR3 is 14 residues long. With 0 bases clipped from V and 7 bases from J, the junction kept 3 bases outside the gene matches. Germline CDR1 reads SGHRS; CDR2 reads YFSETQ. The chain's CDR3 is CASSLAGGGNEQFF. CDR3 coding DNA: TGCGCCAGCAGCTTGGCAGGGGGCGGGAATGAGCAGTTCTTC.

This chain joins TRBV7-8 and TRBJ2-7, with TRBD2 matching over 12 bases. V lost 5 bases and J lost 8; bases outside the gene matches: 7. Germline CDR1 and CDR2: SGHVS and FQNEAQ. This CDR3 spans 14 amino acids. CDR3 nucleotide sequence: TGTGCCAGCAGCGAAGGACTAGCGGGATTGCAGCAGTACTTC. Amino acid sequence: CASSEGLAGLQQYF.

The chain carries TRBV2 and TRBJ1-6, with 8 bases identical to TRBD1. Unmatched junction bases numbered 8, after V lost 5 bases and J lost 8 bases. Germline CDR1 is SNHLY and CDR2 is FYNNEI. The CDR3 runs to 15 residues. The CDR3 coding sequence is TGTGCCAGCAGTAATACGGGACAGGCGGATTCACCCCTCCACTTT. Translating gives CASSNTGQADSPLHF.

This clone was counted only a few times. J is TRBJ2-5 and V is TRBV12-3 or TRBV12-4; possible D gene TRBD1, 7 bases. The CDR3 is 13 amino acids. Deletions cut 6 bases from V and 7 bases from J, with 15 bases between. CDR3 in DNA: TGTGCCAGCAGCTGGAGACAGGGAGGGACCCAGTACTTC. It is translated as CASSWRQGGTQYF.

The chain combines TRBV12-5 with TRBJ1-1; D perhaps matches TRBD1 (5 bases). Germline CDR1 reads LGHNT; CDR2 reads FRNRAP. The CDR3 runs to 16 residues. V shed 0 bases and J shed 5 bases, with 16 bases lying between them. CDR3 coding DNA: TGTGCTAGTGGTTTGGTAACCGTCGGCGGGGGGACTGAAGCTTTCTTT. Amino acid sequence: CASGLVTVGGGTEAFF.

V is TRBV9 and J is TRBJ1-2; possibly TRBD1 for D (6 bases). Germline lookup yields CDR1 SGDLS and CDR2 YYNGEE. The CDR3 covers 13 residues. V was cut by 4 bases and J by 7 bases, with 14 bases left in between. The CDR3, as DNA: TGTGCCAGCAGCACTCCGGTGGGGGCTGGCTACACCTTC. The encoded protein is CASSTPVGAGYTF.

The rearrangement uses TRBV29-1 and TRBJ2-5; D gene ambiguous. This CDR3 is 12 amino acids long. V dropped 6 bases and J dropped 3 bases, with 11 bases sitting between them. Per the germline V gene, CDR1 is SQVTM and CDR2 is ANQGSEA. CDR3 sequence: CSVIGVKETQYF. CDR3 nucleotide sequence: TGCAGCGTAATCGGAGTTAAAGAGACCCAGTACTTC.

The chain recombines TRBV28 with TRBJ2-1, with D unclear. The CDR3 runs 16 residues. Germline-derived CDR1 and CDR2 are MDHEN and SYDVKM. Trimming cost V 7 bases and J 4 bases, with 20 bases left between them. The CDR3 coding sequence is TGTGCCAGCACCTTAAGATCCCCGATGAGGTACAATGAGCAGTTCTTC. Translation gives CASTLRSPMRYNEQFF.

This clone was counted once. The genes are TRBV6-2 or TRBV6-3 and TRBJ2-5; no firm D call. Germline V gene data show CDR1 as MNHEY and CDR2 as SVGEGT. V lost 3 bases to trimming and J lost 5 bases, with 10 bases between them. This CDR3 is 13 amino acids long. This chain's CDR3 is CASSYVAMETQYF. The CDR3 coding sequence is TGTGCCAGCAGTTATGTGGCCATGGAGACCCAGTACTTC.

The V and J genes are TRBV29-1 and TRBJ2-7, with 9 bases lining up with TRBD1. Germline V gene lookup returns CDR1 SQVTM and CDR2 ANQGSEA. CDR3 length: 13 amino acids. The ends lost 5 bases at V and 3 bases at J; junction bases unmatched: 5. The CDR3 sequence: CSVRGQGFYEQYF. CDR3 DNA sequence: TGCAGCGTTCGGGGACAGGGTTTCTACGAGCAGTACTTC.

V usage is TRBV18 and J usage is TRBJ2-3; 13 bases align to TRBD2. This CDR3 has 15 residues. V dropped 5 bases and J dropped 8; count of bases not matched to a gene: 7. Germline V CDR1 and CDR2: KGHSH, LQKENI. The CDR3 DNA reads as TGTGCCAGCTCAACTAGCGGGAGGGCATTTGGTACGCAGTATTTT. Amino acids: CASSTSGRAFGTQYF.

V gene TRBV15 combines with J gene TRBJ2-1; perhaps TRBD1 as D (5 bases). CDR1 and CDR2 from the germline V gene are LNHNV and YYDKDF (reference sequence). CDR3 length: 16 residues. V was cut by 0 bases and J by 5 bases, with 14 bases left in between. The CDR3 sequence is CATSRDGAQTHNEQFF. The CDR3 nucleotides read TGTGCCACCAGCAGAGATGGGGCACAGACTCACAATGAGCAGTTCTTC.

This chain uses TRBV28 with TRBJ2-7; 7 bases align to TRBD1. Germline V gene lookup returns CDR1 MDHEN and CDR2 SYDVKM. The CDR3 loop spans 14 amino acids. The V gene end was trimmed by 6 bases and the J gene end by 2 bases; junction bases not matched to a gene: 7. The CDR3 reads CASRNRGAPYEQYF. In nucleotides, the CDR3 is TGTGCCAGCAGGAACAGGGGCGCCCCCTACGAGCAGTACTTC.

V usage is TRBV9 and J usage is TRBJ2-7, with TRBD1 matching over 7 bases. The V gene's germline CDR1 is SGDLS and CDR2 YYNGEE. The junction had 4 bases not matched to a gene; V was cut back by 2 bases and J by 2 bases. CDR3 size: 14 residues. CDR3 DNA sequence: TGTGCCAGCAGCGTGGGACAGAGAACCTACGAGCAGTACTTC. Encoded protein: CASSVGQRTYEQYF. The variable domain in full, completed from reference TRBV9 and TRBJ2-7, reads DSGVTQTPKHLITATGQRVTLRCSPRSGDLSVYWYQQSLDQGLQFLIQYYNGEERAKGNILERFSAQQFPDLHSELNLSSLELGDSALYFCASSVGQRTYEQYFGPGTRLTVT.

This chain uses TRBV30 with TRBJ2-7; 12 positions match TRBD1. CDR3 length: 17 residues. V dropped 2 bases and J dropped 7; count of bases not matched to a gene: 15. Germline V gene data show CDR1 as GTSNPN and CDR2 as SVGIG (reference sequence). As DNA, the CDR3 is TGTGCCTGGAGTAACACCAGAGGGGACAGGGGGCGCGAGGAGCAGTACTTC. Translation: CAWSNTRGDRGREEQYF.